The present TCR beta chain was sequenced within a study of blood T cell repertoires in COVID-19. Study context: Sites across the United States, Italy and Spain contributed samples from acute and convalescent COVID-19. PBMCs, B-cell-depleted T cells, or T cells provided the cDNA or gDNA that made up the material.

Per the original data handling: Using reference gene primer amplification, nucleated cell counts were estimated. TCRdb's copy holds only in-frame clones and misses some; the assay was immunoSEQ multiplex PCR. That table is the source of V, J and clone size, and D and trimming were worked out from the DNA. The table has some 260,000 clones, more than 70% seen once; the top ten hold 0.99%. The CDR3 loop spans 13 amino acids. CDR1 is KGHSH and CDR2 is LQKENI in the germline V gene. The V segment lost 3 bases and the J segment 4 bases; nucleotides outside the gene matches: 2. Sequenced input: peripheral blood. The rearrangement joins TRBV18 to TRBJ2-7; 8 bases fit TRBD1. The sequence was obtained from a woman aged 35 to 49 who had recovered from COVID-19. CDR3 region: CASSPRTGYEQYF. Here the CDR3 DNA reads TGTGCCAGCTCACCCCGGACAGGGTACGAGCAGTACTTC.